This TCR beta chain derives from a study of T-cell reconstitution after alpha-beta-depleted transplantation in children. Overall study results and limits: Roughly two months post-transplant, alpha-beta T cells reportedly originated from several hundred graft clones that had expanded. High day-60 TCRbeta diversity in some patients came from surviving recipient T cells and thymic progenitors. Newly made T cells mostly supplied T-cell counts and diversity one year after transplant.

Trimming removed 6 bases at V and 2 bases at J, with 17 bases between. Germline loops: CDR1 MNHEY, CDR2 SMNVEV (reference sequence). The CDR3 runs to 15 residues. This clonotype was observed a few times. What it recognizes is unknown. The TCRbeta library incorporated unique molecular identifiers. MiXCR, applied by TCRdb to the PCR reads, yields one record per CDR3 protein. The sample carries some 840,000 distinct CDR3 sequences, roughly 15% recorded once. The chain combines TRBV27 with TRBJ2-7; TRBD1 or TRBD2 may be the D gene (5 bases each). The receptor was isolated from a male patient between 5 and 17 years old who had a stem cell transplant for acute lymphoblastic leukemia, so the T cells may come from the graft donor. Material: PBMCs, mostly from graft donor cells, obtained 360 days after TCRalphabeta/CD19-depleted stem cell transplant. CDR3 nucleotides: TGTGCCAGCAGCCCCCCGGGGCTTCACCCCTACGAGCAGTACTTC. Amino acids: CASSPPGLHPYEQYF.